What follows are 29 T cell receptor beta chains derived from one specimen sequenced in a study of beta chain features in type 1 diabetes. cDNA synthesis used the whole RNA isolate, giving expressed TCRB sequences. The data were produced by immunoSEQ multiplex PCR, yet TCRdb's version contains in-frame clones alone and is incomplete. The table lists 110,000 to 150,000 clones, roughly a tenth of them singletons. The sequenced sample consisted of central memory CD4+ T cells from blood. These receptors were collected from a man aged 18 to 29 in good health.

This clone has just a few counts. CDR3 region: CASSLEGRGNYGYTF. In DNA form, the CDR3 reads TGCGCCAGCAGCTTGGAAGGCAGGGGGAACTATGGCTACACCTTC. The genes are TRBV5-1 and TRBJ1-2; 7 nucleotides align to TRBD1. Looked up from germline, CDR1 is SGHRS and CDR2 is YFSETQ. V shed 0 bases, J shed 2 bases, and the junction held 4 bases outside the gene matches. The CDR3 contains 15 residues.

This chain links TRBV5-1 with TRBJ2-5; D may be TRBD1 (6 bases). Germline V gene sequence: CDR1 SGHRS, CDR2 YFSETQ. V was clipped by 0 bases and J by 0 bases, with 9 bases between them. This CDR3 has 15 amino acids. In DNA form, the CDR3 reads TGCGCCAGCAGCTTGGCCGGGACAAACCAAGAGACCCAGTACTTC. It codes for CASSLAGTNQETQYF.

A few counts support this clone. Here the CDR3 DNA reads TGTGCCAGCTCACCGCGACAGGGCCAAACAGATACGCAGTATTTT. Encoded protein: CASSPRQGQTDTQYF. The chain recombines TRBV18 with TRBJ2-3; 7 nucleotides agree with TRBD1. The V segment lost 3 bases and the J segment 3 bases; nucleotides outside the gene matches: 6. The CDR3 is made up of 15 amino acids. CDR1 is KGHSH and CDR2 is LQKENI in the germline V gene.

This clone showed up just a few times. For the CDR3, the DNA is TGTGCCAGCAGCTTGGGAGGACAGGTCAATGAAAAACTGTTTTTT. Amino acid sequence: CASSLGGQVNEKLFF. The rearrangement uses TRBV6-1 and TRBJ1-4, with 7 bases matching TRBD1. The CDR3 sequence is 15 residues long. Germline CDR1 and CDR2: MNHNS and SASEGT. The trim removed 6 bases at V and 5 bases at J, leaving 9 bases unmatched.

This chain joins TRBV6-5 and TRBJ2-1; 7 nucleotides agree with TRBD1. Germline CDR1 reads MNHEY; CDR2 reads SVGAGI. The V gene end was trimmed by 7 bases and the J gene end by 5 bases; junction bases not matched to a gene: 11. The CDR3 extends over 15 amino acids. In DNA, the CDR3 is TGTGCCAGCACCCTCTGGCGACAGGGCCACAATGAGCAGTTCTTC. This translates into CASTLWRQGHNEQFF.

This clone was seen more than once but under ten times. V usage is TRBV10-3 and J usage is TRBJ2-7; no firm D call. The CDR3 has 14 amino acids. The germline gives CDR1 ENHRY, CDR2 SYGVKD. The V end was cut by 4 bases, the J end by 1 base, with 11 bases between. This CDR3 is CAISVDAISYEQYF. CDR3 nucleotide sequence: TGTGCCATCAGTGTTGATGCGATTTCCTACGAGCAGTACTTC.

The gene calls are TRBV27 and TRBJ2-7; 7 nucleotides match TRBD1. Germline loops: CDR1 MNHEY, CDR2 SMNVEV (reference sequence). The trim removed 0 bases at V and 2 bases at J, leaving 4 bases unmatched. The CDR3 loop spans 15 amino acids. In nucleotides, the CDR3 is TGTGCCAGCAGTTTATCGACAGGGTGGGCCTACGAGCAGTACTTC. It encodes CASSLSTGWAYEQYF.

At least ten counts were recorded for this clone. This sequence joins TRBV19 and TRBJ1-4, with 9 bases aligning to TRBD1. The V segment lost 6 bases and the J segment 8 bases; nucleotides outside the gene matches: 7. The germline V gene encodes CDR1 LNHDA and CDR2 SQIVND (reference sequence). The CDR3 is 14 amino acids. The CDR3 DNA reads TGTGCCAGTAGGACGAGGACAGGGGTCGAAAAACTGTTTTTT. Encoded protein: CASRTRTGVEKLFF.

The CDR3 DNA follows: TGTGCCAGTACCGTGGACAACACAGATACGCAGTATTTT. Translated, it gives CASTVDNTDTQYF. This chain uses TRBV19 with TRBJ2-3, with TRBD1 as a possible D gene (5 bases). CDR3 length equals 13 residues. CDR1 and CDR2 (germline): LNHDA, SQIVND (reference sequence). V dropped 7 bases and J dropped 2 bases, with 10 bases sitting between them.

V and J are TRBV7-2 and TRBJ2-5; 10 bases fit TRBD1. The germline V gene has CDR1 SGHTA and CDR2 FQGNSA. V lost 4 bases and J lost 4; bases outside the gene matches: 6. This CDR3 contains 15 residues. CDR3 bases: TGTGCCAGCAGCTCGTATCGGACAGGGGGAGAGACCCAGTACTTC. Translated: CASSSYRTGGETQYF.

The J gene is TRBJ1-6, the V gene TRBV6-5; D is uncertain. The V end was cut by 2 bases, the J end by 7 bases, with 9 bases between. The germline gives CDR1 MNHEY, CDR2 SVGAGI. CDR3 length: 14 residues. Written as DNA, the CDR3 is TGTGCCAGCAGTTACGTCCGGGGAAATTCACCCCTCCACTTT. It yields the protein CASSYVRGNSPLHF.

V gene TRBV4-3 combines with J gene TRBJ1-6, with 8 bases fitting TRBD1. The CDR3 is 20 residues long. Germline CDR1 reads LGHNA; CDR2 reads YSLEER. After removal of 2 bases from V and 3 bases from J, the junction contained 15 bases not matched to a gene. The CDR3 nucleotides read TGCGCCAGCAGCCAATCCGGGGTCCGGGACAGGCGACTCTATAATTCACCCCTCCACTTT. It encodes CASSQSGVRDRRLYNSPLHF.

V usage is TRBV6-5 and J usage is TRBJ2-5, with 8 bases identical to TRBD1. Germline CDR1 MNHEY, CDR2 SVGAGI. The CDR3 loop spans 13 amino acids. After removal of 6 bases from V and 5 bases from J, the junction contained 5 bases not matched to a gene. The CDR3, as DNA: TGTGCCAGCAGGAAACAGGGGGTGGAGACCCAGTACTTC. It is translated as CASRKQGVETQYF.

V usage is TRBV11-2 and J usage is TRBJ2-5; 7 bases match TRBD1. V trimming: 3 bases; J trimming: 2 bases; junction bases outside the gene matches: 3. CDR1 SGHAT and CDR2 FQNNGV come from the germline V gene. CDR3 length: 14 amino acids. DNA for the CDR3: TGTGCCAGCAGCTTCGTCAGGGGGCAAGAGACCCAGTACTTC. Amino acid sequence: CASSFVRGQETQYF.

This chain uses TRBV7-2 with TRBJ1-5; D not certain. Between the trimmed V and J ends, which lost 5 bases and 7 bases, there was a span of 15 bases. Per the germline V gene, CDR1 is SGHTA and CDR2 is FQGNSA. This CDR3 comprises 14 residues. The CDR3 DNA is TGTGCCAGCAGCCGCTCGTGGAGTGGACAGCCCCAGCATTTT. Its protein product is CASSRSWSGQPQHF.

The DNA of the CDR3 is TGCGCCAGCAGCCAAGTTTTGCGCAGGGGAACCTATGGCTACACCTTC. As protein: CASSQVLRRGTYGYTF. The chain is built from TRBV4-3 and TRBJ1-2, with D possibly TRBD1 on 6 matching bases. Trimming took off 1 base at V and 4 bases at J, with 16 bases between the two ends. The CDR3 length is 16 residues. In germline, CDR1 is LGHNA, CDR2 YSLEER.

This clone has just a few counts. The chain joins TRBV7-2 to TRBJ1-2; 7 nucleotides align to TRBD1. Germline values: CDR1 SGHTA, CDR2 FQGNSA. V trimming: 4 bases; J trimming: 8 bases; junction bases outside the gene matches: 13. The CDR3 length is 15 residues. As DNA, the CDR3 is TGTGCCAGCAGCTCGCTTTACAGGGGTAGTAGAGGCTACACCTTC. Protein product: CASSSLYRGSRGYTF.

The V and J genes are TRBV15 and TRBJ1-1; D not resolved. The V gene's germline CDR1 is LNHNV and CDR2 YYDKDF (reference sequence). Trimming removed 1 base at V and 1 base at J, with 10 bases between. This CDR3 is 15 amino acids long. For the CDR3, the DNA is TGTGCCACCAGCAGAGTCGGACTCGAGAACACTGAAGCTTTCTTT. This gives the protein CATSRVGLENTEAFF.

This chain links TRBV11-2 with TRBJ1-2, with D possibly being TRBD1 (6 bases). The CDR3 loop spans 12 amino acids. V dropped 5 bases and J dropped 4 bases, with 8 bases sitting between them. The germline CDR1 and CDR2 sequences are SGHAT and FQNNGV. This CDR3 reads CASSPDSYGYTF. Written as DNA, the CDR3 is TGTGCCAGCAGCCCGGACAGCTATGGCTACACCTTC.

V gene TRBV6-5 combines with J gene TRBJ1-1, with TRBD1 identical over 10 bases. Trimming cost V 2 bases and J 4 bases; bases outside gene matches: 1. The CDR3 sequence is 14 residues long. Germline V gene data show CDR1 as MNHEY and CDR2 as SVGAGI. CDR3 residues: CASSYRTGGTEAFF. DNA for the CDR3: TGTGCCAGCAGTTACCGGACAGGGGGCACTGAAGCTTTCTTT.

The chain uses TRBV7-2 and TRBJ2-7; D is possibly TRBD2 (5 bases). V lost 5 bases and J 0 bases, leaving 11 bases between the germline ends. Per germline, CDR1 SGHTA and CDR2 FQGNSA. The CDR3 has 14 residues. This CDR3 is CASSLGRSSYEQYF. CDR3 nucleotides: TGTGCCAGCAGCCTTGGGAGAAGCTCCTACGAGCAGTACTTC.

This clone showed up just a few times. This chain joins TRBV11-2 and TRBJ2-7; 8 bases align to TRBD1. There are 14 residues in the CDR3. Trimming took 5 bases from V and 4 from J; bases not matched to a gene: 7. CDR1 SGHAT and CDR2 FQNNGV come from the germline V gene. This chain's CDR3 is CASSPTGGRYEQYF. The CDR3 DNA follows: TGTGCCAGCAGCCCCACAGGGGGGAGGTACGAGCAGTACTTC.

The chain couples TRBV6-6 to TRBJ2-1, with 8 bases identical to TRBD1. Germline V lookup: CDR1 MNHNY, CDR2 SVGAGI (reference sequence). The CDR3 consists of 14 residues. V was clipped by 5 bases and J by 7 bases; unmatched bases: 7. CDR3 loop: CASSGRQGMNEQFF. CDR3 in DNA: TGTGCCAGCAGTGGACGACAGGGGATGAATGAGCAGTTCTTC.

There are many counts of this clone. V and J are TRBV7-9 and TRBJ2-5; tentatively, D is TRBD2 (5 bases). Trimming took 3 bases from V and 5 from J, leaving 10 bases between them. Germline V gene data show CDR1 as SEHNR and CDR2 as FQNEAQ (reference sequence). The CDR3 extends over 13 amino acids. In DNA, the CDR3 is TGTGCCAGCAGCTTTATGGGCGGGGAGACCCAGTACTTC. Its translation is CASSFMGGETQYF.

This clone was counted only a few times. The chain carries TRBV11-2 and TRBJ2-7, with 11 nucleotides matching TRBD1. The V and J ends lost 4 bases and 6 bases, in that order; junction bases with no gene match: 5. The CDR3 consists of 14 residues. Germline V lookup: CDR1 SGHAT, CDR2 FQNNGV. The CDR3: CASSYTGTGGEQYF. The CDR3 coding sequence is TGTGCCAGCAGCTACACCGGGACAGGGGGCGAGCAGTACTTC.

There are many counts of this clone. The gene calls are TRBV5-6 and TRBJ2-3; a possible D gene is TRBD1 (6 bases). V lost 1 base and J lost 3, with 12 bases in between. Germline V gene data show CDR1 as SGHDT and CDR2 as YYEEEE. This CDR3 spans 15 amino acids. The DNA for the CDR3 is TGTGCCAGCAGCTTGTGGTCAGGGGAGACAGATACGCAGTATTTT. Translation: CASSLWSGETDTQYF.

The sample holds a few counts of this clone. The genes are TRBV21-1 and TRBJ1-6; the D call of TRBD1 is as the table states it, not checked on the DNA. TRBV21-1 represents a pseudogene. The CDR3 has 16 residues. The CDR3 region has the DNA TGTGCCAGCAGCTCCCGACAGGGGGAAAGTAATTCACCCCTCCACTTT. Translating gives CASSSRQGESNSPLHF.

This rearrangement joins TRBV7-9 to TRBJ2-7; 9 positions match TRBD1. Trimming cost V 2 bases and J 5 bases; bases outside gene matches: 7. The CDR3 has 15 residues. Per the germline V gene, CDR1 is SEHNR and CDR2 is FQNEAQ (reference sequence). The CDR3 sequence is CASSLFTGGVDEQYF. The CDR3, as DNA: TGTGCCAGCAGCTTATTTACAGGGGGCGTCGACGAGCAGTACTTC.

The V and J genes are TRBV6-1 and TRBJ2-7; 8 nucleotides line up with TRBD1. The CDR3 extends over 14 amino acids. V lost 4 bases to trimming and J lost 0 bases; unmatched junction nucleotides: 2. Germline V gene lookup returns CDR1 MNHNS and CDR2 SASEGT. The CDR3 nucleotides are TGTGCCAGCAGTGGGACAGGGAGCTCCTACGAGCAGTACTTC. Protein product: CASSGTGSSYEQYF.